This T cell receptor beta chain was found in a study of blood T cell repertoires in COVID-19. For the study at large: Collection of acute and convalescent COVID-19 samples took place in the United States, Italy and Spain.

Under the authors' procedure: Counts of nucleated cells, estimated from reference gene primer amplification, were obtained. The data were produced by immunoSEQ multiplex PCR, yet TCRdb's version contains in-frame clones alone and is incomplete. V and J calls and clone size are as listed in that table; D and trimming were resolved from the DNA. Here the sample spans about 98,000 clones, around nine tenths being singletons. Germline V CDR1 and CDR2: WNHNN, SYGVQD (reference sequence). The CDR3 spans 16 residues. Trimming took 0 bases from V and 2 from J, leaving 12 bases between them. The J gene is TRBJ2-3, the V gene TRBV10-1; D remains ambiguous. Sequenced input: peripheral blood. The sequence was collected from a man in his 70s with acute or convalescent COVID-19. Here the CDR3 reads CASSESTGSFTDTQYF. Here the CDR3 DNA reads TGCGCCAGCAGTGAGTCGACCGGGTCCTTCACAGATACGCAGTATTTT.